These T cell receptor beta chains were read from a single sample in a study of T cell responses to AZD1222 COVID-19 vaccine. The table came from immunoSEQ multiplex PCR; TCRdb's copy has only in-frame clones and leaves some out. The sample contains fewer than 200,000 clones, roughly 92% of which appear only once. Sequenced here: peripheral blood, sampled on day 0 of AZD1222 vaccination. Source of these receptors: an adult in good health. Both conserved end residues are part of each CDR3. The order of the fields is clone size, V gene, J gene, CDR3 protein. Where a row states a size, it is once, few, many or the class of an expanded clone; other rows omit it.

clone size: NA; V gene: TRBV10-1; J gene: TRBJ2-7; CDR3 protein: CASSESFREVSTRQDPSYEQYF
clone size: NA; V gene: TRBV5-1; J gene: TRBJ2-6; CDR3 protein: CASSSASGANVLTF
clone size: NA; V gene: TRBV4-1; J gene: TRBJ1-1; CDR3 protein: CASSHPGLGPSFF
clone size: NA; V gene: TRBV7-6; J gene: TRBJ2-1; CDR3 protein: CASSHRPSGRYNEQFF
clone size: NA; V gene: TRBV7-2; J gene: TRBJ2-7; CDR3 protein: CASSLGPSPYEQYF
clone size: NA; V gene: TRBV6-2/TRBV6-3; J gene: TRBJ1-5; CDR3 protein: CASSAQRGSNQPQHF
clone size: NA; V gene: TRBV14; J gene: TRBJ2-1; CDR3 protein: CASSFLLVNEQFF
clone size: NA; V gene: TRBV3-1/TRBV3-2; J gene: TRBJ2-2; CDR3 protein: CASTHTGELFF
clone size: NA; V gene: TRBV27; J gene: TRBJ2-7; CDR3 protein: CASDGSRTPYEQYF
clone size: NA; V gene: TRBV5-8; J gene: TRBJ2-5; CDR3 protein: CASSLRGDGTQYF
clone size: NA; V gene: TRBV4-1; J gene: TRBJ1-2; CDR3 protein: CASSQGLYGESYGYTF
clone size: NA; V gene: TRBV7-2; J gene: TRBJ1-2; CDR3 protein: CASSLAATSNYGYTF
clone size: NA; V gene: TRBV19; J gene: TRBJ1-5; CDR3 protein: CAISEVYNQPQHF
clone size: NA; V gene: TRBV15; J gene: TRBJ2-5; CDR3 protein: CATSRASGGQGRVETQYF
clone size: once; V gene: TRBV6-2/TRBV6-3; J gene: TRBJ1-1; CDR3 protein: CASSQSNRAACAEAFF
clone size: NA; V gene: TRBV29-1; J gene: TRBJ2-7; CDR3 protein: CSAGGQGSSYEQYF
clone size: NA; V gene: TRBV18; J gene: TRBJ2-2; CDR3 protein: CASSPGVRTGELFF
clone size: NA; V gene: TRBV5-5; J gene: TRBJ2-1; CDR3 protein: CASSHSYEQFF
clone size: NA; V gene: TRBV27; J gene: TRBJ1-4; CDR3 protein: CASRLTGVLGKLFF
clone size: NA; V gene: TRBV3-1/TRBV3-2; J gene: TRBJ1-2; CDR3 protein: CASSQVRVAVYGYTF
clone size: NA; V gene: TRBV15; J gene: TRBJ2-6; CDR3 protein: CATSSYISSGANVLTF
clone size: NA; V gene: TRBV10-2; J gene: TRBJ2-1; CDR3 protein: CASSAGLNSYNEQFF
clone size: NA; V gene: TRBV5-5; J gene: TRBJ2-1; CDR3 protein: CASSPTSGVSFF
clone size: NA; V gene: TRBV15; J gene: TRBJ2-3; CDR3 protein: CATSRNRDRGSDTQYF
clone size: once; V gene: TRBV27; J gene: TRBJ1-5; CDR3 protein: CASTDRGRGSNQPQHF
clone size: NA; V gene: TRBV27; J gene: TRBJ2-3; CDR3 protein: CASSASTWRALADTQYF
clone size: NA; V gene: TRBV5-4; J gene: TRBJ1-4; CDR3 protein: CASSSYRVGSEKLFF
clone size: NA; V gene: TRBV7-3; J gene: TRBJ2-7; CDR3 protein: CASSLMGRGYEQYF
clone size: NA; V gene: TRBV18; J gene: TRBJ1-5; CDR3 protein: CASSPNIEQPQHF
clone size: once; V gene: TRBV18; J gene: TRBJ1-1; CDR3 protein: CASSPGDMSTEAFF
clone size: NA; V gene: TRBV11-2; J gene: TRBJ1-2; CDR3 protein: CASSFRGNYGYTF
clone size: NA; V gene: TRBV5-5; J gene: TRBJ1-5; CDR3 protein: CASSSSGDRQPQHF
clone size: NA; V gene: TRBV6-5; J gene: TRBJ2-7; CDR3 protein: CASSTVRNPYEQYF
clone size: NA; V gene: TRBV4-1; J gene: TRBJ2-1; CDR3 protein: CASSQDPAQGRLF